This entry is about one TCR beta chain. The data originate from a study of technical replicates of blood from a few donors. Repertoires were generated with immunoSEQ multiplex PCR, while TCRdb's copy carries only in-frame clones and drops some. Of tens of thousands of clones in the sample, about 96% were seen once. CDR3 length equals 13 residues. Germline V CDR1 and CDR2: MNHEY, SMNVEV (reference sequence). The V and J ends lost 2 bases and 2 bases respectively, with 6 bases between them. Sequenced sample: T cells isolated from PBMCs. V is TRBV27 and J is TRBJ1-1; D gene uncertain. The sequence was obtained from a human donor in good health. CDR3 DNA: TGTGCCAGCAGTTTAATAGTAAACACTGAAGCTTTCTTT. Its translation is CASSLIVNTEAFF.